The clone carrying this TCR beta chain was seen more than once but under ten times. TCRdb used MiXCR to reprocess the 5' RACE reads, holding one entry per CDR3 protein. This table has 240,000 or so distinct CDR3 sequences, 7.5% to 10% appearing once. Germline assignment: CDR1 KGHSH and CDR2 LQKENI. The CDR3 length is 15 residues. The V and J ends lost 0 bases and 2 bases respectively, with 10 bases between them. The sample comes from a study of T-cell memory formation after mild COVID-19. The chain couples TRBV18 to TRBJ2-5, with a tentative D call TRBD2 (6 bases). The sequencing sample was made of PBMCs or a T cell subset sorted from them (not recorded which). The source is a man younger than 35 who had mild COVID-19 (a few samples of this study predate the infection). Cell type and time point are not known. The CDR3 here is CASSPPGTPQETQYF. The DNA for the CDR3 is TGTGCCAGCTCACCACCCGGGACTCCTCAAGAGACCCAGTACTTC.